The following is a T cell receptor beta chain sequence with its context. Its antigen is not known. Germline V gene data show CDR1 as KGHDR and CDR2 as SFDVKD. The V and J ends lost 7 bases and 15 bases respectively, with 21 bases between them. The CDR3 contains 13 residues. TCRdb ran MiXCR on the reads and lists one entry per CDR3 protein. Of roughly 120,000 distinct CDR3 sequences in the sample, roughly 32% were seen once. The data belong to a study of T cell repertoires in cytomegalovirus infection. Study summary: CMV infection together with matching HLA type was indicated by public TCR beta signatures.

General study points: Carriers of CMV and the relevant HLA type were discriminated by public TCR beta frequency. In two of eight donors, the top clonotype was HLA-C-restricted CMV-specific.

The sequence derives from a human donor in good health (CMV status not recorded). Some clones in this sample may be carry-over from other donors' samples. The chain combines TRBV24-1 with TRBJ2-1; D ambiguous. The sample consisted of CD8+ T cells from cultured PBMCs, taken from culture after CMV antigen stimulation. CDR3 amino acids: CATSRAQDEVLFF. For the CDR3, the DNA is TGTGCCACCAGCCGAGCTCAGGACGAGGTTCTGTTCTTC.